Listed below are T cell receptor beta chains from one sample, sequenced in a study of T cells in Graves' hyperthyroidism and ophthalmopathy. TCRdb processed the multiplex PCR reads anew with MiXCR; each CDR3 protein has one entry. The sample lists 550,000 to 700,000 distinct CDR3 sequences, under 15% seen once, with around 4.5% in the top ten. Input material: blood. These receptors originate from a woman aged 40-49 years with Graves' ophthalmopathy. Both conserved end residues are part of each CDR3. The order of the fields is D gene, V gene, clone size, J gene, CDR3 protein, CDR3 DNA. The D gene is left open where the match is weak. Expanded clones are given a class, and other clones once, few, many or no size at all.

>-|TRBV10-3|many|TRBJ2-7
CAINNVGYEQYF
TGTGCCATCAACAACGTAGGCTACGAGCAGTACTTC
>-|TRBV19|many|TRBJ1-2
CASSIRPRGYGYTF
TGTGCCAGTAGTATCAGGCCCCGTGGCTATGGCTACACCTTC
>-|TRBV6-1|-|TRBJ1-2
CARAGTYGYTF
TGTGCCAGGGCAGGAACCTATGGCTACACCTTC
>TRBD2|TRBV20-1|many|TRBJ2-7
CSARDTLAGGPLEEQYF
TGCAGTGCTAGAGACACCCTAGCGGGAGGGCCTCTGGAGGAGCAGTACTTC
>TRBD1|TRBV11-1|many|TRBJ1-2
CASSLGDSANYGYTF
TGTGCCAGCAGCTTAGGGGACAGCGCTAACTATGGCTACACCTTC
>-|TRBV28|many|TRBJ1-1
CASSLFDTLEAFF
TGTGCCAGCAGTTTATTTGACACACTCGAAGCTTTCTTT
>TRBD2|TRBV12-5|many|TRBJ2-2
CASAPGLAGITGELFF
TGTGCTAGTGCTCCCGGACTAGCGGGAATCACCGGGGAGCTGTTTTTT
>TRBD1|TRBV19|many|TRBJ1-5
CATRQGEVFSNQPQHF
TGTGCCACTAGACAGGGTGAAGTATTTAGCAATCAGCCCCAGCATTTT
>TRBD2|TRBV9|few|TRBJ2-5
CASSVGSLGGEETQYF
TGTGCCAGCAGCGTAGGGTCGCTGGGGGGGGAAGAGACCCAGTACTTC
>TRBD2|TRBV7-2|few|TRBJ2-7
CASSRGTSVFYEQYF
TGTGCCAGCAGCCGCGGGACTAGCGTTTTTTACGAGCAGTACTTC
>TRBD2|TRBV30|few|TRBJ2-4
CAWSPSGVRNIQYF
TGTGCCTGGAGTCCTAGCGGAGTACGGAACATTCAGTACTTC
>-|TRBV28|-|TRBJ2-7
CASRSPGSTLEQYF
TGTGCCAGCAGGTCTCCCGGGTCTACTCTGGAGCAGTACTTC
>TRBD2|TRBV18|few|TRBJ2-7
CASTTGGTSTHEQYF
TGTGCCAGCACAACCGGGGGGACTAGCACTCACGAGCAGTACTTC
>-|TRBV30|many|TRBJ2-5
CAWSVGAGIRETQYF
TGTGCCTGGAGTGTGGGAGCGGGTATCCGAGAGACCCAGTACTTC
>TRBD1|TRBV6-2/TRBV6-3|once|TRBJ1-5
CASSIPGQGALESNQPQHF
TGTGCCAGCAGTATCCCGGGACAGGGGGCTCTGGAGAGCAATCAGCCCCAGCATTTT
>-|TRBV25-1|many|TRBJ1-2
CASTLTGAGYTF
TGTGCCAGCACCCTGACAGGTGCAGGCTACACCTTC
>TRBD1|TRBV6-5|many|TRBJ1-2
CASSFPQGAQDGYTF
TGTGCCAGCAGTTTTCCACAGGGGGCGCAGGATGGCTACACCTTC
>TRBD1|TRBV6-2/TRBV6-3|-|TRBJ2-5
CASSSRDSKYQETQYF
TGTGCCAGCAGTTCCCGGGACAGCAAGTACCAAGAGACCCAGTACTTC
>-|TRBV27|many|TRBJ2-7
CASSFRFGTYEQYF
TGTGCCAGCAGTTTTCGTTTCGGAACCTACGAGCAGTACTTC
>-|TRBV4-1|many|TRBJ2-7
CASSQEEDGYEQYF
TGCGCCAGCAGCCAAGAAGAGGACGGCTACGAGCAGTACTTC
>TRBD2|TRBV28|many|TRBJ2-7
CASSTSEYEQYF
TGTGCCAGCAGTACTAGCGAGTACGAGCAGTACTTC
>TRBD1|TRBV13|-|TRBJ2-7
CASSLVGGGYYEQYF
TGTGCCAGCAGCTTAGTAGGGGGCGGGTACTACGAGCAGTACTTC
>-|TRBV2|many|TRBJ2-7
CASSGQDSYEQYF
TGTGCCAGCAGTGGACAGGACTCCTACGAGCAGTACTTC
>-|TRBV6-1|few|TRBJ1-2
CASSPGWTANYGYTF
TGTGCCAGCAGTCCCGGGTGGACAGCGAACTATGGCTACACCTTC
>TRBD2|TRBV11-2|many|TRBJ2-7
CASSPQLASGRASYEQYF
TGTGCCAGCAGCCCGCAACTGGCTAGCGGGAGGGCCTCCTACGAGCAGTACTTC
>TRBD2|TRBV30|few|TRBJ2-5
CAWSSGLATQETQYF
TGTGCCTGGAGTTCGGGACTAGCGACTCAAGAGACCCAGTACTTC
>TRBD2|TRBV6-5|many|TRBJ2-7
CASSYSSGKNYEQYF
TGTGCCAGCAGTTACTCTAGCGGGAAAAATTACGAGCAGTACTTC
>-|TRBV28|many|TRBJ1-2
CASSLDRYGYTF
TGTGCCAGCAGTTTGGACCGGTATGGCTACACCTTC
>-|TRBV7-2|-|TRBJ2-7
CASSLVSTDYEQYF
TGTGCCAGCAGCTTAGTTTCTACGGACTACGAGCAGTACTTC
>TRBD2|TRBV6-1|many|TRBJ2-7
CASSGLAGIPYEQYF
TGTGCCAGCAGCGGACTAGCGGGCATACCCTACGAGCAGTACTTC
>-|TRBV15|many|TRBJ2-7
CATARRGAVEQYF
TGTGCCACCGCCCGCCGGGGCGCGGTCGAGCAGTACTTC
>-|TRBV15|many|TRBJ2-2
CATSRVVGTYGELFF
TGTGCCACCAGCAGAGTTGTGGGAACGTACGGGGAGCTGTTTTTT
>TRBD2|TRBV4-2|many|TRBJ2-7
CASSLSPGGGYEQYF
TGTGCCAGCAGCCTCTCACCGGGAGGAGGGTACGAGCAGTACTTC
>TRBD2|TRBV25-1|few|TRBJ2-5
CASSALAGQETQYF
TGTGCCAGCAGTGCTCTAGCGGGACAAGAGACCCAGTACTTC
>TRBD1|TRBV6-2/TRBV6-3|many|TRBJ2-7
CASSPVTGISYEQYF
TGTGCCAGCAGCCCGGTGACAGGGATTTCCTACGAGCAGTACTTC
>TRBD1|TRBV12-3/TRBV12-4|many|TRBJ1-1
CASSLRGRGPEAFF
TGTGCCAGCAGTTTGAGGGGCAGGGGGCCTGAAGCTTTCTTT
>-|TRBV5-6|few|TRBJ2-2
CASSSGVSSTGELFF
TGTGCCAGCAGCTCGGGGGTTTCGAGCACCGGGGAGCTGTTTTTT
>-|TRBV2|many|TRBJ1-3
CASIVGNTIYF
TGTGCCAGCATAGTAGGAAACACCATATATTTT
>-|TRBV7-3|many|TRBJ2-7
CASSPRPDPASAYF
TGTGCCAGCAGCCCGCGGCCGGACCCGGCGTCGGCGTACTTC
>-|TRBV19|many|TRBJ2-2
CASRPTGLGTGELFF
TGTGCCAGTAGGCCGACAGGTCTTGGCACCGGGGAGCTGTTTTTT
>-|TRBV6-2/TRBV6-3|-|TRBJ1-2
CASSRATDNGFYGYTF
TGTGCCAGCAGCCGAGCGACCGATAACGGATTCTATGGCTACACCTTC